This passage covers 12 T cell receptor beta chains from one sample sequenced in a study of metastatic and nonmetastatic thyroid tumors. With MiXCR, TCRdb reprocessed the PCR reads. The sample includes 25,000 to 30,000 clones, roughly 4% seen only once; the top ten take about 3.3%. Prior to thyroid surgery, none of the patients had received any treatment. Specimen: blood. Receptor source: a male donor with papillary thyroid cancer or a benign thyroid nodule (not recorded which). Some clones in this sample may be carry-over from other donors' samples.

This clone was seen more than once but under ten times. This chain links TRBV11-2 with TRBJ2-7; the D gene is possibly TRBD1 (6 bases). This CDR3 has 14 residues. Trimming removed 1 base at V and 2 bases at J, with 9 bases between. CDR1 is SGHAT and CDR2 is FQNNGV in the germline V gene. In nucleotides, the CDR3 is TGTGCCAGCAGCTTAGTCAGGGGAACCTACGAGCAGTACTTC. Residues: CASSLVRGTYEQYF. The full variable domain, in which reference TRBV11-2 and TRBJ2-7 provide the parts outside the CDR3, is EAGVAQSPRYKIIEKRQSVAFWCNPISGHATLYWYQQILGQGPKLLIQFQNNGVVDDSQLPKDRFSAERLKGVDSTLKIQPAKLEDSAVYLCASSLVRGTYEQYFGPGTRLTVT.

This clone has a handful of counts. The rearrangement joins TRBV20-1 to TRBJ2-4, with D possibly being TRBD1 (6 bases). The CDR3 spans 15 residues. CDR1 is DFQATT, CDR2 SNEGSKA, per germline (reference sequence). V lost 2 bases to trimming and J lost 5 bases, with 16 bases between them. CDR3 loop: CSARIPSQGQNIQYF. As DNA, the CDR3 is TGCAGTGCTAGAATCCCCTCGCAGGGGCAAAACATTCAGTACTTC.

This clone appeared many times. V usage is TRBV4-2 and J usage is TRBJ2-6, with D possibly TRBD1 on 6 matching bases. CDR1 and CDR2 (germline): LGHNA, YNFKEQ. Trimming removed 5 bases from V and 0 bases from J, with 14 bases in between. This CDR3 is 17 amino acids long. The CDR3 DNA sequence: TGTGCCAGCAGCTCAGAAGGGGGTATCTCTGGGGCCAACGTCCTGACTTTC. It encodes CASSSEGGISGANVLTF.

The genes are TRBV6-1 and TRBJ1-6; D gene unclear. V was clipped by 8 bases and J by 1 base, with 9 bases between them. Germline CDR1 reads MNHNS; CDR2 reads SASEGT. The CDR3 has 14 residues. The CDR3, as DNA: TGTGCCAGCGGCGGTGGGTCCTATAATTCACCCCTCCACTTT. Translation: CASGGGSYNSPLHF.

This clone showed up many times. At the DNA level, this CDR3 is encoded by other sequences in the same sample as well. This chain links TRBV19 with TRBJ2-5; 7 bases line up with TRBD2. The CDR3 extends over 13 amino acids. In germline, CDR1 is LNHDA, CDR2 SQIVND (reference sequence). V shed 9 bases, J shed 7 bases, and the junction held 11 bases outside the gene matches. DNA for the CDR3: TGTGCCAGCACCCCCACTAGCGCGGGGACCCAGTACTTC. Its translation is CASTPTSAGTQYF.

The chain recombines TRBV7-2 with TRBJ1-6; D gene unclear. The CDR3 loop spans 18 amino acids. Trimming cost V 1 base and J 14 bases, with 27 bases left between them. Germline values: CDR1 SGHTA, CDR2 FQGNSA. The CDR3 region is CASSLGPPWEPGPGTLHF. In nucleotides, the CDR3 is TGTGCCAGCAGCTTAGGGCCGCCGTGGGAGCCCGGCCCCGGCACCCTCCACTTT.

Only a few counts were recorded for this clone. This rearrangement joins TRBV6-5 to TRBJ2-3, with 8 bases matching TRBD2. Looked up from germline, CDR1 is MNHEY and CDR2 is SVGAGI. V shed 2 bases and J 1 base; nucleotides not matched to a gene: 5. The CDR3 length is 16 residues. The CDR3 coding sequence is TGTGCCAGCAGTTACCCAAGCGGGAGTGGCACAGATACGCAGTATTTT. Translated, it gives CASSYPSGSGTDTQYF.

This clone was found many times. CDR3 region: CAAGGAEKLFF. As DNA, the CDR3 is TGTGCCGCGGGGGGAGCCGAAAAACTGTTTTTT. The chain links TRBV25-1 to TRBJ1-4; the D gene is possibly TRBD1 (5 bases). Germline CDR1 and CDR2: MGHDK and SYGVNS. The CDR3 contains 11 residues. Trimming pared 11 bases from V and 8 bases from J, leaving 12 bases between.

In this sample, this clone turned up a few times. The gene calls are TRBV12-3 or TRBV12-4 and TRBJ1-1; 7 bases align to TRBD1. J gave up 2 bases and V 8 bases, and 8 bases lay outside the gene matches. The CDR3 covers 14 residues. In DNA form, the CDR3 reads TGTGCCAGCGGATCGACAGGGACAAACACTGAAGCTTTCTTT. This encodes CASGSTGTNTEAFF.

The CDR3 sequence is CAISDRGGNEQFF. CDR3 coding DNA: TGTGCCATCAGTGATCGGGGGGGCAATGAGCAGTTCTTC. The chain recombines TRBV10-3 with TRBJ2-1, with TRBD2 identical over 8 bases. J gave up 6 bases and V 3 bases, and 1 base lay outside the gene matches. CDR3 length equals 13 residues. Germline CDR1 is ENHRY and CDR2 is SYGVKD.

This chain links TRBV6-5 with TRBJ2-7; D is ambiguous. The CDR3 is 15 residues long. V shed 2 bases and J shed 2 bases, with 13 bases lying between them. Germline loops: CDR1 MNHEY, CDR2 SVGAGI. CDR3 in amino acids: CASSYDTSQTYEQYF. The CDR3 DNA reads as TGTGCCAGCAGTTACGACACAAGCCAGACCTACGAGCAGTACTTC.

There are a few counts of this clone. The chain links TRBV6-6 to TRBJ2-3; D may be TRBD2 (6 bases). The germline CDR1 and CDR2 sequences are MNHNY and SVGAGI (reference sequence). The V end lost 1 base, the J end lost 6 bases, and 11 bases lay between the germline ends. This CDR3 region has 14 residues. The CDR3 DNA follows: TGTGCCAGCAGTTACTTCGGAGGGTCGGATACGCAGTATTTT. Residues: CASSYFGGSDTQYF.